Listed below are T cell receptor beta chains from one sample, sequenced in a study of OX40 agonist ivuxolimab in advanced cancers. Libraries were prepared by immunoSEQ multiplex PCR; TCRdb keeps only in-frame clonotypes and omits some of them. The data contain tens of thousands of clones, more than 75% of them singletons. Specimen: CD4+ or CD8+ T cells sorted from blood, collected in a trial of the OX40 agonist ivuxolimab. All receptors come from an adult with an advanced solid tumor such as melanoma, head and neck, liver or kidney cancer. Each CDR3 is given with its conserved first and last residue. D genes are given only for firm matches. The size of a clone is reported for some rows only, either as once, few or many, or as a class for expanded clones.

V gene	J gene	clone size	D gene	CDR3 DNA	CDR3 protein
TRBV7-9	TRBJ2-7	.	.	TGTGCCAGCAGCTTAGGCTATTCACCCTACGAGCAGTACTTC	CASSLGYSPYEQYF
TRBV7-9	TRBJ1-4	medium-sized	TRBD1	TGTGCCAGCAGCCCCCGGGACAGGGGTGCAACTAATGAAAAACTGTTTTTT	CASSPRDRGATNEKLFF
TRBV4-2	TRBJ2-6	few	TRBD1	TGTGCCAGCAGCCAAGACACAGGGGATAGCTCTGGGGCCAACGTCCTGACTTTC	CASSQDTGDSSGANVLTF
TRBV30	TRBJ1-1	.	.	TGTGCCTGGAGTAGCCAGGGCGCGACTGAAGCTTTCTTT	CAWSSQGATEAFF
TRBV28	TRBJ2-4	.	.	TGTGCCAGCAGTTTACGACAGAACGACTACATTCAGTACTTC	CASSLRQNDYIQYF
TRBV2	TRBJ1-1	.	.	TGTGCCAGCAGTGGGGACGGCCGGACCACTGAAGCTTTCTTT	CASSGDGRTTEAFF
TRBV9	TRBJ1-5	.	.	TGTGCCAGCAGCCCCACGTCTGGGGGCAATCAGCCCCAGCATTTT	CASSPTSGGNQPQHF
TRBV7-8	TRBJ2-5	.	.	TGTGCCAGCAGCTGGGGGAGGGGGGAAGAGACCCAGTACTTC	CASSWGRGEETQYF
TRBV7-6	TRBJ2-5	.	TRBD1	TGTGCCAGCAGCTCAGACAGGGAAGCACGAGAGACCCAGTACTTC	CASSSDREARETQYF
TRBV4-3	TRBJ1-5	once	.	TGCGCCAGCAGCCATTTCCAGGGAGAGCCCCAGCATTTT	CASSHFQGEPQHF
TRBV18	TRBJ2-5	.	TRBD1	TGTGCCAGCTCACCACAAAGACAGGGGGGGGAGACCCAGTACTTC	CASSPQRQGGETQYF
TRBV15	TRBJ2-3	.	.	TGTGCCACCAGCAGAACCGGGACCCGCGGAGATACGCAGTATTTT	CATSRTGTRGDTQYF
TRBV6-6	TRBJ1-2	.	TRBD1	TGTGCCAGCAGTTACTCAGACAGGGGAGCTAACTATGGCTACACCTTC	CASSYSDRGANYGYTF
TRBV7-8	TRBJ2-7	.	.	TGTGCCAGCAGCTCCCGAACCGCCTACGAGCAGTACTTC	CASSSRTAYEQYF
TRBV18	TRBJ2-7	.	TRBD1	TGTGCCAGCTCACTCCGGGACAGATCCTACGAGCAGTACTTC	CASSLRDRSYEQYF
TRBV7-2	TRBJ1-1	.	TRBD1	TGTGCCAGCAGCGAGACGGACAGGGGATACATATTT	CASSETDRGYIF
TRBV27	TRBJ2-3	once	TRBD2	TGTGCCAGCAGCCTTCTAGCGGGGGAAACAGATACGCAGTATTTT	CASSLLAGETDTQYF
TRBV11-2	TRBJ2-3	once	TRBD2	TGTGCCAGCAGCCTTCGACTAGCGGGGGATGAAGATACGCAGTATTTT	CASSLRLAGDEDTQYF
TRBV14	TRBJ2-5	.	.	TGTGCCAGCAGCACCCTGGGGGGCCGCGGCGAGACCCAGTACTTC	CASSTLGGRGETQYF
TRBV19	TRBJ2-1	.	TRBD2	TGTGCCAGTAGTCCACTGCGGCTAGCGGGCGGGTTACTCGATGAGCAGTTCTTC	CASSPLRLAGGLLDEQFF
TRBV2	TRBJ2-7	few	TRBD2	TGTGCCAGCACCGAGGTAGCGGGGGCCTACGAGCAGTACTTC	CASTEVAGAYEQYF
TRBV27	TRBJ2-3	few	.	TGTGCCAGCAGTTTAAGCTTGGGGGGACTTACCACAGATACGCAGTATTTT	CASSLSLGGLTTDTQYF
TRBV6-5	TRBJ1-1	few	.	TGTGCCAGCAGTGGGCCGGGTCCCCCAGCTTTCTTT	CASSGPGPPAFF
TRBV4-1	TRBJ2-1	.	.	TGCGCCAGCAGCCCTTCCACTCTTAGCTCCTACAATGAGCAGTTCTTC	CASSPSTLSSYNEQFF
TRBV27	TRBJ1-2	.	TRBD1	TGTGCCAGCACCTTAACTTGGACAGGATTCTATGGCTACACCTTC	CASTLTWTGFYGYTF
TRBV7-6	TRBJ2-1	few	.	TGTGCCAGCAGCTTAGCTTCGGGTCTGAACTCCTACAATGAGCAGTTCTTC	CASSLASGLNSYNEQFF
TRBV28	TRBJ2-7	.	TRBD1	TGTGCCAGCAGCCAAACAGGGGCAACAACCTACGAGCAGTACTTC	CASSQTGATTYEQYF
TRBV5-1	TRBJ2-1	.	.	TGCGCCAGCAGCTGGGCAGGACTGCAAAGGGGCTCCTACAATGAGCAGTTCTTC	CASSWAGLQRGSYNEQFF
TRBV19	TRBJ1-5	.	.	TGTGCCAGTAGACGGACACCCTCTAGCAATCAGCCCCAGCATTTT	CASRRTPSSNQPQHF
TRBV5-6	TRBJ1-2	.	TRBD1	TGTGCCAGCAGCATAGGACAGGGTGACTATGGCTACACCTTC	CASSIGQGDYGYTF
TRBV7-2	TRBJ2-3	few	.	TGTGCCAGCAGGTCTCAAGTAGATACTCGAGATACGCAGTATTTT	CASRSQVDTRDTQYF
TRBV7-3	TRBJ2-1	.	.	TGTGCCAGCAGCAAGGAAGGAGTAGGGGATCAGTTCTTC	CASSKEGVGDQFF
TRBV28	TRBJ1-1	.	.	TGTGCCAGCAGCCCGAACACTGAAGCTTTCTTT	CASSPNTEAFF
TRBV6-6	TRBJ1-1	once	.	TGTGCCAGCAGTTACGGGGTCGCAGCGCTGAACACTGAAGCTTTCTTT	CASSYGVAALNTEAFF
TRBV9	TRBJ1-2	few	TRBD1	TGTGCCAGCAGCGTCGGGACAGGTGGAGGTGGCTATGGCTACACCTTC	CASSVGTGGGGYGYTF
TRBV27	TRBJ1-6	.	.	TGTGCCAGCAGTTCCAACGCGCTCTCGTCACCCCTCCACTTT	CASSSNALSSPLHF
TRBV7-8	TRBJ2-1	.	TRBD2	TGTGCCAGCAGCTCTCTTATAGCGGGAGAGAGCCCTCATGAGCAGTTCTTC	CASSSLIAGESPHEQFF
TRBV4-3	TRBJ1-1	.	.	TGCGCCAGCAGCGATAGTGGCGTGGGAGCTTTCTTT	CASSDSGVGAFF
TRBV7-2	TRBJ2-1	.	.	TGTGCCAGCAGCTTTGGGGTCGAATACAATGAGCAGTTCTTC	CASSFGVEYNEQFF
TRBV7-8	TRBJ2-3	few	.	TGTGCCAGCAGCTTTGCCCCGGGGAGCGTGAGCACAGATACGCAGTATTTT	CASSFAPGSVSTDTQYF
TRBV4-2	TRBJ2-7	.	TRBD1	TGTGCCAGCAGCCGCCACCCGGGACAGGGGGCGTCCTACGAGCAGTACTTC	CASSRHPGQGASYEQYF
TRBV5-1	TRBJ2-7	.	.	TGCGCCAGCAGCCTAGGACAGAGCGCCTACGAGCAGTACTTC	CASSLGQSAYEQYF